This entry lists 24 T cell receptor beta chains sequenced from one sample in a study of shared clonotypes between healthy human individuals. The method was immunoSEQ multiplex PCR; TCRdb's version includes in-frame clones alone and lacks a portion of them. Of roughly 500,000 clones listed, 79% are singletons. The sample taken for sequencing was PBMCs. These receptors came from a woman between 40 and 50 years old in good health. Some clones in this sample may be carry-over from other donors' samples.

The chain couples TRBV28 to TRBJ2-1, with 9 bases aligning to TRBD1. With 5 bases clipped from V and 4 bases from J, the junction kept 6 bases outside the gene matches. CDR1 and CDR2 from the germline V gene are MDHEN and SYDVKM. The CDR3 runs to 15 residues. CDR3 sequence (DNA): TGTGCCAGCAGTCCTACAGGGGGCTTTTACAATGAGCAGTTCTTC. Translating it yields CASSPTGGFYNEQFF.

The rearrangement uses TRBV15 and TRBJ2-1; the D gene could be TRBD1 or TRBD2 (5 bases each). The CDR3 extends over 13 amino acids. V lost 0 bases, J lost 12 bases, and 12 bases lay in between. The germline gives CDR1 LNHNV, CDR2 YYDKDF (reference sequence). CDR3 sequence: CATSRDEGRGQFF. CDR3 nucleotides: TGTGCCACCAGCAGAGATGAGGGGCGCGGGCAGTTCTTC.

V gene TRBV7-3 combines with J gene TRBJ2-3; D is perhaps TRBD2 (5 bases). The CDR3 runs to 16 residues. Per germline, CDR1 SGHTA and CDR2 FQGTGA. V gave up 1 base and J gave up 5 bases, with 16 bases separating them. CDR3 in amino acids: CASSLSALGLGDTQYF. CDR3 sequence (DNA): TGTGCCAGCAGCTTAAGTGCACTAGGGTTAGGAGATACGCAGTATTTT.

The chain uses TRBV11-2 and TRBJ1-4; a possible D gene is TRBD1 (6 bases). CDR1 and CDR2 from the germline V gene are SGHAT and FQNNGV. The CDR3 length is 14 residues. V lost 1 base and J 8 bases, leaving 11 bases between the germline ends. DNA of the CDR3: TGTGCCAGCAGCTTAGGCAGGGGAAGGGAAAAACTGTTTTTT. It encodes CASSLGRGREKLFF.

The rearrangement links TRBV7-2 to TRBJ1-3, with D hard to call. This CDR3 has 15 residues. The V and J ends lost 5 bases and 2 bases respectively, with 13 bases between them. Germline V gives CDR1 SGHTA, CDR2 FQGNSA. The CDR3 bases are TGTGCCAGCAGCACCGAGACAAGGGCTGGAAACACCATATATTTT. It translates to CASSTETRAGNTIYF.

This clone was seen many times. The gene calls are TRBV28 and TRBJ1-1; 10 bases align to TRBD1. There are 14 residues in the CDR3. Per germline, CDR1 MDHEN and CDR2 SYDVKM. Germline trimming cut 7 bases from V and 3 bases from J; bases unmatched to any gene: 5. The chain's CDR3 is CASIRQGADTEAFF. The CDR3 DNA sequence: TGTGCCAGCATCAGACAGGGGGCGGACACTGAAGCTTTCTTT.

The rearrangement joins TRBV28 to TRBJ2-3; 12 nucleotides align to TRBD2. J was trimmed by 0 bases and V by 5 bases; bases with no gene match: 0. This CDR3 contains 15 residues. Germline assignment: CDR1 MDHEN and CDR2 SYDVKM. The CDR3, as DNA: TGTGCCAGCAGTGGACTAGCGGGGAGCACAGATACGCAGTATTTT. Encoded protein: CASSGLAGSTDTQYF.

On this clone: Different DNA sequences within this sample yield the same CDR3. The rearrangement uses TRBV5-1 and TRBJ2-3; D is unresolved. CDR3 size: 14 residues. V was pared by 0 bases and J by 3 bases, with 8 bases between. Germline CDR1 reads SGHRS; CDR2 reads YFSETQ. CDR3 region: CASSLGGPTDTQYF. The CDR3 DNA sequence: TGCGCCAGCAGCTTGGGTGGGCCGACAGATACGCAGTATTTT. Filled out from reference TRBV5-1 and TRBJ2-3, the complete variable domain reads KAGVTQTPRYLIKTRGQQVTLSCSPISGHRSVSWYQQTPGQGLQFLFEYFSETQRNKGNFPGRFSGRQFSNSRSEMNVSTLELGDSALYLCASSLGGPTDTQYFGPGTRLTVL.

Concerning this clone: Other DNA sequences in the sample encode the same CDR3. The chain couples TRBV10-3 to TRBJ2-2; D gene uncertain. This CDR3 is built from 12 residues. V was pared by 2 bases and J by 4 bases, with 2 bases between. Germline CDR1 is ENHRY and CDR2 is SYGVKD. This CDR3 reads CAISEGTGELFF. The CDR3 nucleotides are TGTGCCATCAGTGAGGGCACCGGGGAGCTGTTTTTT.

In its sample, this clone was seen a few times. CDR3 protein: CASSLTAGAEAFF. CDR3 in DNA: TGTGCCAGCAGCCTTACAGCGGGTGCTGAAGCTTTCTTT. The chain uses TRBV28 and TRBJ1-1; D remains ambiguous. Trimming took off 6 bases at V and 6 bases at J, with 14 bases between the two ends. This CDR3 is built from 13 residues. The V gene's germline CDR1 is MDHEN and CDR2 SYDVKM.

The V and J genes are TRBV7-6 and TRBJ2-6; possibly TRBD1 for D (6 bases). The CDR3 contains 17 residues. Germline CDR1 SGHVS, CDR2 FNYEAQ. The V gene lost 2 bases and the J gene lost 3 bases, with 14 bases spanning the gap. CDR3 residues: CASSLWTAGRGANVLTF. The CDR3, as DNA: TGTGCCAGCAGCTTATGGACAGCAGGACGTGGGGCCAACGTCCTGACTTTC.

The chain joins TRBV27 to TRBJ1-5; no definite D call. Trimming left V 0 bases short and J 0 bases short, with 0 bases between. CDR3 length: 13 residues. From germline, CDR1 is MNHEY and CDR2 SMNVEV (reference sequence). Here the CDR3 reads CASSLSSNQPQHF. Here the CDR3 DNA reads TGTGCCAGCAGTTTATCTAGCAATCAGCCCCAGCATTTT.

J is TRBJ2-3 and V is TRBV19, with 12 bases that match TRBD2. This CDR3 has 15 residues. The germline CDR1 and CDR2 sequences are LNHDA and SQIVND (reference sequence). V gave up 5 bases and J gave up 7 bases; unmatched junction bases: 7. CDR3 sequence (DNA): TGTGCCAGTAGTCCCCTAGCGGGAGGGCCACATACGCAGTATTTT. Translation gives CASSPLAGGPHTQYF.

A remark on this clone: Other nucleotide sequences from this sample produce the same CDR3. This rearrangement joins TRBV5-1 to TRBJ2-7; D possibly corresponds to TRBD2 (6 bases). Trimming took off 4 bases at V and 7 bases at J, with 15 bases between the two ends. Germline-derived CDR1 and CDR2 are SGHRS and YFSETQ. This CDR3 is 13 amino acids long. CDR3: CASSPDPGGEQYF. CDR3 sequence (DNA): TGCGCCAGCAGCCCAGACCCCGGGGGTGAGCAGTACTTC.

The chain joins TRBV28 to TRBJ1-5; D is ambiguous. Germline CDR1 and CDR2: MDHEN and SYDVKM. The CDR3 is 14 residues long. V lost 10 bases to trimming and J lost 2 bases, with 15 bases between them. CDR3 sequence (DNA): TGTGCCACTCTTAGACCGGGCCGCAATCAGCCCCAGCATTTT. It encodes CATLRPGRNQPQHF.

The gene calls are TRBV12-5 and TRBJ2-1; D gene uncertain. Germline assignment: CDR1 LGHNT and CDR2 FRNRAP. With 0 bases removed from V and 7 bases from J, the gap between germline ends came to 1 base. This CDR3 region has 11 residues. The CDR3 DNA follows: TGTGCTAGTGGTTTGGTAAATGAGCAGTTCTTC. It specifies CASGLVNEQFF. The full variable domain, its missing parts supplied by reference TRBV12-5 and TRBJ2-1, is DARVTQTPRHKVTEMGQEVTMRCQPILGHNTVFWYRQTMMQGLELLAYFRNRAPLDDSGMPKDRFSAEMPDATLATLKIQPSEPRDSAVYFCASGLVNEQFFGPGTRLTVL.

This clone came up once. The rearrangement links TRBV11-3 to TRBJ2-3; D possibly corresponds to TRBD2 (5 bases). CDR3 size: 14 residues. Trimming pared 3 bases from V and 4 bases from J, leaving 11 bases between. Germline V gives CDR1 SGHNT, CDR2 YENEEA. The CDR3 nucleotides are TGTGCCAGCAGCTTGGTCGGGATCGCAGATACGCAGTATTTT. The encoded protein is CASSLVGIADTQYF.

This chain connects TRBV2 to TRBJ1-2; the D is unclear. Germline CDR1 and CDR2: SNHLY and FYNNEI. The CDR3 extends over 13 amino acids. Deletions cut 5 bases from V and 2 bases from J, with 9 bases between. Here the CDR3 reads CASSPAGNYGYTF. In DNA form, the CDR3 reads TGTGCCAGCAGTCCAGCCGGGAACTATGGCTACACCTTC.

As DNA, the CDR3 is TGTGCCAGCAGCAACTCCGACAGGTCACAAGAGACCCAGTACTTC. Protein: CASSNSDRSQETQYF. V usage is TRBV7-6 and J usage is TRBJ2-5; D is perhaps TRBD1 (6 bases). With 5 bases removed from V and 2 bases from J, the gap between germline ends came to 15 bases. The CDR3 consists of 15 residues. The germline CDR1 and CDR2 sequences are SGHVS and FNYEAQ. The full variable domain, completed using reference TRBV7-6 and TRBJ2-5, is GAGVSQSPRYKVTKRGQDVALRCDPISGHVSLYWYRQALGQGPEFLTYFNYEAQQDKSGLPNDRFSAERPEGSISTLTIQRTEQRDSAMYRCASSNSDRSQETQYFGPGTRLLVL.

The chain is built from TRBV6-1 and TRBJ1-2; D is perhaps TRBD1 (6 bases). CDR3 length: 15 residues. Per germline, CDR1 MNHNS and CDR2 SASEGT. Trimming took 4 bases from V and 2 from J, leaving 14 bases between them. The CDR3 sequence: CASSGGGAQNYGYTF. CDR3 in DNA: TGTGCCAGCAGTGGGGGGGGCGCCCAGAACTATGGCTACACCTTC.

This rearrangement joins TRBV19 to TRBJ2-1; 16 positions agree with TRBD2. J lost 1 base, V lost 6 bases, and 3 bases had no gene match. Germline V CDR1 and CDR2: LNHDA, SQIVND (reference sequence). The CDR3 totals 17 residues. The CDR3 bases are TGTGCCAGTAGCCCGGGACTAGCGGGAGGGTCCTACAATGAGCAGTTCTTC. It translates to CASSPGLAGGSYNEQFF.

This clone was seen a handful of times. This chain links TRBV9 with TRBJ1-1, with D perhaps matching TRBD1 (5 bases). This CDR3 has 15 residues. Germline CDR1 and CDR2: SGDLS and YYNGEE. V dropped 7 bases and J dropped 2 bases, with 18 bases sitting between them. Here the CDR3 reads CASGDGAVLNTEAFF. The CDR3 bases are TGTGCCAGCGGAGATGGGGCCGTCCTCAACACTGAAGCTTTCTTT.

The CDR3 region is CASSPGGTSGMETQYF. CDR3 in DNA: TGTGCCAGCAGCCCCGGCGGGACTAGCGGGATGGAGACCCAGTACTTC. The chain joins TRBV7-3 to TRBJ2-5, with TRBD2 matching over 13 bases. J gave up 5 bases and V 5 bases, and 8 bases lay outside the gene matches. The CDR3 loop spans 16 amino acids. CDR1 is SGHTA, CDR2 FQGTGA, per germline.

This sequence joins TRBV7-8 and TRBJ2-1; 7 bases agree with TRBD2. This CDR3 spans 14 amino acids. V was pared by 5 bases and J by 9 bases, with 10 bases of the junction left unmatched. CDR1 and CDR2 (germline): SGHVS, FQNEAQ. CDR3 in amino acids: CASSPGLVFGEQFF. DNA of the CDR3: TGTGCCAGCAGCCCCGGACTAGTTTTTGGTGAGCAGTTCTTC.